These 17 T cell receptor beta chains were all obtained from the same sample, sequenced in a study of blood T cell repertoires in COVID-19. Profiled with immunoSEQ multiplex PCR; TCRdb holds only in-frame clones, not every one. The top ten hold approximately 3.6% of the sample, which has approximately 64,000 clones, 88% seen once. Sequenced input: peripheral blood. Every receptor here comes from a man aged 65 to 85 with acute or convalescent COVID-19.

The chain links TRBV9 to TRBJ2-5; possibly TRBD2 for D (5 bases). Trimming took 6 bases from V and 5 from J, leaving 20 bases between them. Looked up from germline, CDR1 is SGDLS and CDR2 is YYNGEE. There are 15 residues in the CDR3. The DNA of the CDR3 is TGTGCCAGCAACCTAGGACTCTCTGTCTCGGAGACCCAGTACTTC. It yields the protein CASNLGLSVSETQYF.

V gene TRBV7-8 combines with J gene TRBJ1-2, with 7 nucleotides matching TRBD1. The germline V gene encodes CDR1 SGHVS and CDR2 FQNEAQ. With V trimmed by 7 bases and J by 3 bases, 5 bases remained unmatched. The CDR3 is made up of 13 amino acids. The CDR3 spells CASTLDRDYGYTF. CDR3 bases: TGTGCCAGCACCCTAGACAGGGACTATGGCTACACCTTC.

V gene TRBV19 combines with J gene TRBJ2-3, with TRBD2 matching 12 bases. Germline V gene lookup returns CDR1 LNHDA and CDR2 SQIVND (reference sequence). The CDR3 extends over 19 amino acids. V dropped 3 bases and J dropped 0; count of bases not matched to a gene: 10. The CDR3 nucleotides are TGTGCCAGTAGTATCCCCGGGGGACTAGCGGGCTATAGCACAGATACGCAGTATTTT. It codes for CASSIPGGLAGYSTDTQYF.

This clone was seen more than once but under ten times. The V gene is TRBV5-1, the J gene TRBJ2-3, with 9 nucleotides matching TRBD2. This CDR3 has 16 amino acids. The trim removed 3 bases at V and 1 base at J, leaving 6 bases unmatched. Germline V gives CDR1 SGHRS, CDR2 YFSETQ. The CDR3 spells CASSSGLARRTDTQYF. CDR3 in DNA: TGCGCCAGCAGCTCCGGACTAGCGCGACGCACAGATACGCAGTATTTT. The full variable domain, with the rest looked up from reference TRBV5-1 and TRBJ2-3, is KAGVTQTPRYLIKTRGQQVTLSCSPISGHRSVSWYQQTPGQGLQFLFEYFSETQRNKGNFPGRFSGRQFSNSRSEMNVSTLELGDSALYLCASSSGLARRTDTQYFGPGTRLTVL.

The chain couples TRBV9 to TRBJ2-2; no reliable D call. Germline lookup yields CDR1 SGDLS and CDR2 YYNGEE. The CDR3 is made up of 14 amino acids. Trimming shortened V by 2 bases and J by 2 bases, and 7 bases separated the two germline ends. In nucleotides, the CDR3 is TGTGCCAGCAGCGTGGCAGTTAACACCGGGGAGCTGTTTTTT. Translated: CASSVAVNTGELFF.

This rearrangement joins TRBV19 to TRBJ1-1; 9 bases agree with TRBD1. V was clipped by 6 bases and J by 4 bases; unmatched bases: 9. The CDR3 is made up of 15 amino acids. The germline V gene has CDR1 LNHDA and CDR2 SQIVND (reference sequence). The CDR3 DNA is TGTGCCAGTAGATCGAACAGGGGGCGGTTCACTGAAGCTTTCTTT. Protein sequence: CASRSNRGRFTEAFF.

The chain uses TRBV28 and TRBJ2-6, with 7 bases that match TRBD2. The J segment lost 3 bases and the V segment lost 3 bases, leaving 2 bases of the junction unmatched. Germline CDR1 is MDHEN and CDR2 is SYDVKM. This CDR3 comprises 15 residues. In nucleotides, the CDR3 is TGTGCCAGCAGTTTCGCGGGGGATGGGGCCAACGTCCTGACTTTC. It encodes CASSFAGDGANVLTF.

The chain employs TRBV6-5 and TRBJ2-2; TRBD1 is a possible D gene (5 bases). This CDR3 contains 15 residues. Trimming cost V 8 bases and J 5 bases, with 18 bases left between them. Germline CDR1 reads MNHEY; CDR2 reads SVGAGI. CDR3 sequence: CASSGDSGSTGELFF. The CDR3 region has the DNA TGTGCCAGCTCAGGAGACAGTGGCTCGACCGGGGAGCTGTTTTTT.

The V and J genes are TRBV18 and TRBJ2-7; TRBD1 might be the D (5 bases). The CDR3 totals 12 residues. The germline V gene encodes CDR1 KGHSH and CDR2 LQKENI. V lost 3 bases to trimming and J lost 2 bases, with 5 bases between them. The chain's CDR3 is CASSPTAYEQYF. The DNA for the CDR3 is TGTGCCAGCTCACCGACAGCCTACGAGCAGTACTTC.

The chain links TRBV7-2 to TRBJ2-5; D not resolved. V lost 2 bases and J lost 4, with 5 bases in between. The germline V gene encodes CDR1 SGHTA and CDR2 FQGNSA. CDR3 length equals 12 residues. Here the CDR3 reads CASSLTTETQYF. CDR3 DNA: TGTGCCAGCAGCTTAACAACAGAGACCCAGTACTTC.

The chain recombines TRBV12-3 or TRBV12-4 with TRBJ1-5; tentative D call: TRBD1 (6 bases). CDR3 length equals 13 residues. V lost 6 bases and J lost 8, with 14 bases in between. CDR3 nucleotide sequence: TGTGCCAGCAGCCGGCAGGGGTTAAAGCCCCAGCATTTT. It translates to CASSRQGLKPQHF.

The chain uses TRBV10-3 and TRBJ2-7, with TRBD1 identical over 12 bases. The J segment lost 4 bases and the V segment lost 6 bases, leaving 4 bases of the junction unmatched. Per germline, CDR1 ENHRY and CDR2 SYGVKD. CDR3 length: 14 amino acids. The CDR3 here is CAIRSGQGAYEQYF. The CDR3 coding sequence is TGTGCCATCAGATCGGGACAGGGGGCTTACGAGCAGTACTTC.

This chain links TRBV5-5 with TRBJ2-3; a weak D match, TRBD2 (7 bases). Per the germline V gene, CDR1 is SGHKS and CDR2 is YYEKEE (reference sequence). V shed 0 bases and J shed 2 bases, with 16 bases lying between them. The CDR3 has 17 amino acids. Written as DNA, the CDR3 is TGTGCCAGCAGCTTGGTACACGGGGGGCTGATCACAGATACGCAGTATTTT. Its translation is CASSLVHGGLITDTQYF.

This clone came up once. The V call is TRBV19, the J call TRBJ1-4; D not certain. Germline V gene sequence: CDR1 LNHDA, CDR2 SQIVND (reference sequence). The CDR3 extends over 14 amino acids. Trimming cost V 5 bases and J 0 bases, with 7 bases left between them. CDR3 loop: CASSDTSTNEKLFF. CDR3 coding DNA: TGTGCCAGTAGTGACACCTCAACTAATGAAAAACTGTTTTTT. The full variable domain, rest sourced from reference TRBV19 and TRBJ1-4, is DGGITQSPKYLFRKEGQNVTLSCEQNLNHDAMYWYRQDPGQGLRLIYYSQIVNDFQKGDIAEGYSVSREKKESFPLTVTSAQKNPTAFYLCASSDTSTNEKLFFGSGTQLSVL.

The chain recombines TRBV30 with TRBJ2-7; TRBD2 is a possible D gene (6 bases). With 7 bases removed from V and 2 bases from J, the gap between germline ends came to 12 bases. The CDR3 runs to 12 residues. Germline V gene lookup returns CDR1 GTSNPN and CDR2 SVGIG (reference sequence). DNA for the CDR3: TGTGCCTCGCTGGCGGGGCCCTACGAGCAGTACTTC. It yields the protein CASLAGPYEQYF.

This chain links TRBV6-5 with TRBJ2-1; perhaps TRBD2 as D (7 bases). From germline, CDR1 is MNHEY and CDR2 SVGAGI. This CDR3 contains 15 residues. Trimming cost V 10 bases and J 4 bases, with 20 bases left between them. This CDR3 reads CATTRGPGLYNEQFF. DNA for the CDR3: TGTGCCACCACCAGGGGACCGGGACTATACAATGAGCAGTTCTTC.

The table lists this clone with a count of one. The rearrangement links TRBV7-2 to TRBJ1-5, with a tentative D call TRBD1 (6 bases). Deletions cut 1 base from V and 0 bases from J, with 10 bases between. The CDR3 length is 16 residues. The germline V gene has CDR1 SGHTA and CDR2 FQGNSA. CDR3 loop: CASSLVTGYSNQPQHF. CDR3 bases: TGTGCCAGCAGCTTAGTGACAGGCTATAGCAATCAGCCCCAGCATTTT.